This T cell receptor beta chain was profiled in a study of blood T cell repertoires in COVID-19. Looking at the study overall: COVID-19 samples collected from the United States, Italy and Spain covered acute and convalescent phases. From T cells, B-cell-depleted T cells, or PBMCs came the material, which was cDNA or gDNA.

In the study's own analysis: Counts of nucleated cells, estimated from reference gene primer amplification, were obtained. The method was immunoSEQ multiplex PCR; TCRdb's version includes in-frame clones alone and lacks a portion of them. V, J and clone size reflect that table, while D and trimming were determined from the DNA. Of approximately 92,000 clones in the sample, around 80% were seen once. Between the trimmed V and J ends, which lost 0 bases and 4 bases, there was a span of 17 bases. Germline CDR1 reads SGHRS; CDR2 reads YFSETQ. The CDR3 extends over 17 amino acids. Sequencing was performed on peripheral blood. The sequence came from a man between 60 and 70 years old with acute or convalescent COVID-19. The genes are TRBV5-1 and TRBJ2-1; possibly TRBD1 for D (7 bases). The CDR3 region has the DNA TGCGCCAGCAGCTTGGGACTAGACAGGGTGGCATACAATGAGCAGTTCTTC. Translating it yields CASSLGLDRVAYNEQFF.